This T cell receptor beta chain appears in the sequencing data of a study of early stage breast cancer tumors. V was pared by 3 bases and J by 0 bases, with 5 bases of the junction left unmatched. Germline V gene data show CDR1 as SGHTS and CDR2 as YDEGEE. This CDR3 region has 16 residues. Only in-frame clones appear in the TCRdb table, and some are missing; sequencing was by immunoSEQ multiplex PCR. The sample holds over 8,500 clones, about 78% seen once. The sequenced sample consisted of normal breast tissue next to the tumor. The chain employs TRBV5-8 and TRBJ2-1; TRBD1 agrees at 8 bases. The clonotype originates from a person aged 40 to 50 with breast cancer. The CDR3 sequence: CASSSGTGGSYNEQFF. The CDR3 bases are TGTGCCAGCAGCTCGGGAACAGGGGGCTCCTACAATGAGCAGTTCTTC. The full variable domain, its missing parts supplied by reference TRBV5-8 and TRBJ2-1, is EAGVTQSPTHLIKTRGQQATLRCSPISGHTSVYWYQQALGLGLQFLLWYDEGEERNRGNFPPRFSGRQFPNYSSELNVNALELEDSALYLCASSSGTGGSYNEQFFGPGTRLTVL.